This entry lists 20 T cell receptor beta chains sequenced from one sample in a study of patients and donors after allogeneic stem cell transplantation. TCRdb passed the RT-PCR reads through MiXCR, listing each CDR3 protein once. The sample shows over 150,000 distinct CDR3 sequences, 41% of them seen only once. The sample taken for sequencing was blood, either unsorted or a sorted T cell fraction (not recorded which). These receptors were collected from a human donor who was either an allogeneic HSCT recipient or a stem cell or donor lymphocyte infusion donor (not recorded which). It is not recorded whose cells these are; they may come from a transplant donor.

V gene TRBV28 combines with J gene TRBJ2-7; 8 nucleotides line up with TRBD1. Trimming at V came to 3 bases and at J to 1 base, leaving 5 bases not matched to a gene. Germline V gene sequence: CDR1 MDHEN, CDR2 SYDVKM. CDR3 size: 15 residues. The CDR3 DNA is TGTGCCAGCAGTTTTTCAGGGGACAGGTCCTACGAGCAGTACTTC. It yields the protein CASSFSGDRSYEQYF.

J is TRBJ2-5 and V is TRBV6-5; 13 nucleotides align to TRBD2. Germline CDR1 MNHEY, CDR2 SVGAGI. This CDR3 is 20 amino acids long. The V segment lost 2 bases and the J segment 1 base; nucleotides outside the gene matches: 13. DNA of the CDR3: TGTGCCAGCAGTTACGCACGATGGACTAGCGGGAGCCAGATCCAAGAGACCCAGTACTTC. Amino acids: CASSYARWTSGSQIQETQYF.

This clonotype was seen more than once but under ten times. The genes are TRBV12-3 or TRBV12-4 and TRBJ1-1; D call uncertain. Trimming left V 3 bases short and J 8 bases short, with 7 bases between. The CDR3 contains 11 residues. CDR3 loop: CASSFGNEAFF. The DNA of the CDR3 is TGTGCCAGCAGTTTTGGGAACGAAGCTTTCTTT.

This clonotype was counted a few times. J is TRBJ1-1 and V is TRBV4-1; D gene ambiguous. The CDR3 consists of 11 residues. V dropped 1 base and J dropped 8 bases, with 5 bases sitting between them. Germline V gene data show CDR1 as MGHRA and CDR2 as YSYEKL. CDR3 DNA: TGCGCCAGCAGCCAAGGGGAAGAAGCTTTCTTT. It codes for CASSQGEEAFF.

V gene TRBV6-5 combines with J gene TRBJ2-1; TRBD2 aligns across 11 bases. The CDR3 totals 13 residues. The junction had 3 bases not matched to a gene; V was cut back by 5 bases and J by 9 bases. Looked up from germline, CDR1 is MNHEY and CDR2 is SVGAGI. CDR3 DNA sequence: TGTGCCAGCAGTACTAGCGGGAGTCTTGAGCAGTTCTTC. This codes for CASSTSGSLEQFF.

This clonotype was found a few times. The rearrangement joins TRBV7-6 to TRBJ1-2, with a weak D call TRBD1 (5 bases). Per germline, CDR1 SGHVS and CDR2 FNYEAQ. V was trimmed by 4 bases and J by 4 bases, leaving 16 bases between them. The CDR3 has 15 residues. The DNA for the CDR3 is TGTGCCAGCAGCTCCCCTTGGGGGGTTGCCTATGGCTACACCTTC. Protein sequence: CASSSPWGVAYGYTF.

J is TRBJ2-3 and V is TRBV21-1. TRBV21-1 is a recognized pseudogene. The CDR3 length is 17 residues. The CDR3 sequence is CASSRWILEPGTDTQYF. CDR3 DNA sequence: TGTGCCAGCAGCAGATGGATTTTGGAACCGGGCACAGATACGCAGTATTTT.

The table lists this clonotype with a few counts. The genes are TRBV12-3 or TRBV12-4 and TRBJ1-5, with TRBD1 as a possible D gene (6 bases). The V gene lost 1 base and the J gene lost 3 bases, with 10 bases spanning the gap. The CDR3 spans 15 residues. CDR3 DNA: TGTGCCAGCAGTTTAGGACAGGCGCTCAATCAGCCCCAGCATTTT. Its protein is CASSLGQALNQPQHF.

A few counts support this clonotype. This chain's CDR3 is CASSQEGDRATGELFF. For the CDR3, the DNA is TGTGCCAGCAGCCAAGAGGGGGACAGGGCCACCGGGGAGCTGTTTTTT. The chain carries TRBV4-2 and TRBJ2-2; 9 bases are a match to TRBD1. Germline assignment: CDR1 LGHNA and CDR2 YNFKEQ. V dropped 0 bases and J dropped 4; count of bases not matched to a gene: 3. This CDR3 has 16 residues.

Remarks on this clonotype: This may be a read error, as it is one base from a much larger clone. The gene calls are TRBV29-1 and TRBJ1-1, with D perhaps matching TRBD1 (5 bases). Germline V gives CDR1 SQVTM, CDR2 ANQGSEA. There are 12 residues in the CDR3. V was pared by 3 bases and J by 5 bases, with 10 bases between. CDR3 loop: CSVDVGLTEAFF. The CDR3 region has the DNA TGCAGCGTTGATGTGGGGCTGACTGAAGCTTTCTTT.

This clonotype came up once. A read error may produce the germline difference seen at one junction end. The genes are TRBV28 and TRBJ1-1, with D uncertain. CDR1 is MDHEN, CDR2 SYDVKM, per germline. The CDR3 has 14 amino acids. The DNA for the CDR3 is TGTGCCGGCAGTTTATCCTCAGGTTACACTGAAGCTTTCTTT. Its translation is CAGSLSSGYTEAFF.

This sequence joins TRBV7-3 and TRBJ2-7; 9 bases are shared with TRBD1. Per germline, CDR1 SGHTA and CDR2 FQGTGA. The CDR3 consists of 13 residues. Trimming removed 8 bases from V and 5 bases from J; junction bases left unmatched: 7. CDR3 region: CASGRDRVNEQYF. CDR3 DNA: TGTGCCAGCGGCCGGGACAGGGTCAACGAGCAGTACTTC.

This clonotype has a handful of counts. The chain recombines TRBV6-5 with TRBJ2-1, with a weak D call TRBD2 (6 bases). CDR1 and CDR2 from the germline V gene are MNHEY and SVGAGI. The ends were cut back, 5 bases at V and 1 base at J, with 6 bases in the middle. The CDR3 totals 13 residues. CDR3 sequence reads: CASSSGSYNEQFF. The CDR3 DNA is TGTGCCAGCAGTAGCGGGTCCTACAATGAGCAGTTCTTC.

The CDR3 region is CASSLALPLGRRDAQNNEQFF. CDR3 in DNA: TGTGCCAGCAGTTTAGCGCTTCCCCTCGGTCGTCGGGACGCGCAAAACAATGAGCAGTTCTTC. V gene TRBV12-3 or TRBV12-4 combines with J gene TRBJ2-1, with D perhaps being TRBD1 or TRBD2 (5 bases each). Trimming removed 0 bases at V and 5 bases at J, with 29 bases between. This CDR3 is built from 21 residues.

The gene calls are TRBV9 and TRBJ2-2; 10 nucleotides match TRBD2. This CDR3 spans 16 amino acids. J gave up 6 bases and V 3 bases, and 8 bases lay outside the gene matches. The germline V gene encodes CDR1 SGDLS and CDR2 YYNGEE. As DNA, the CDR3 is TGTGCCAGCAGCGGACTAACTAGCGGGGTCCCCGGGGAGCTGTTTTTT. As protein: CASSGLTSGVPGELFF.

The chain is built from TRBV4-2 and TRBJ2-3; no firm D call. The CDR3 sequence is 16 residues long. Germline CDR1 and CDR2: LGHNA and YNFKEQ. V lost 0 bases to trimming and J lost 2 bases, with 12 bases between them. In nucleotides, the CDR3 is TGTGCCAGCAGCCAAGAGGATGGCCATACCACAGATACGCAGTATTTT. This codes for CASSQEDGHTTDTQYF.

There are a few counts of this clonotype. The chain recombines TRBV12-3 or TRBV12-4 with TRBJ2-1; the D call may be TRBD1 or TRBD2 (5 bases each). V was clipped by 5 bases and J by 2 bases, with 16 bases between them. The CDR3 runs 16 residues. Here the CDR3 reads CASSTTRGPPYNEQFF. The CDR3 coding sequence is TGTGCCAGCAGTACCACCCGGGGCCCCCCCTACAATGAGCAGTTCTTC.

The chain links TRBV6-6 to TRBJ1-2, with TRBD1 identical over 10 bases. Germline V gene data show CDR1 as MNHNY and CDR2 as SVGAGI (reference sequence). The CDR3 runs 16 residues. J lost 5 bases, V lost 2 bases, and 8 bases had no gene match. This CDR3 is CASSYPDRGRVYGYTF. In DNA, the CDR3 is TGTGCCAGCAGTTACCCAGACAGGGGGCGCGTATATGGCTACACCTTC.

This clonotype was recorded a few times. The chain carries TRBV24-1 and TRBJ1-1; D unclear. The V and J ends lost 7 bases and 3 bases respectively, with 11 bases between them. Germline assignment: CDR1 KGHDR and CDR2 SFDVKD. The CDR3 covers 13 residues. The CDR3 region is CATSLSGDTEAFF. The CDR3 DNA follows: TGTGCCACCAGCCTTTCAGGAGACACTGAAGCTTTCTTT.

This clonotype was detected only a few times. This rearrangement joins TRBV7-2 to TRBJ2-2; TRBD1 matches at 8 bases. CDR1 and CDR2 (germline): SGHTA, FQGNSA. J lost 1 base, V lost 8 bases, and 3 bases had no gene match. The CDR3 runs 14 residues. CDR3 bases: TGTGCCAGCCACGGGACAGGGAACACCGGGGAGCTGTTTTTT. The encoded protein is CASHGTGNTGELFF.